This T cell receptor beta chain stems from a study of technical replicates of blood from a few donors. V shed 4 bases, J shed 2 bases, and the junction held 3 bases outside the gene matches. CDR3 length: 16 residues. Germline lookup yields CDR1 PRHDT and CDR2 FYEKMQ (reference sequence). This table comes from immunoSEQ multiplex PCR, and its TCRdb copy is limited to in-frame clones, with some not included. The data hold tens of thousands of clones, with 94% observed a single time. The receptor comes from a human donor in good health. Sequences were obtained from T cells isolated from PBMCs. The chain links TRBV13 to TRBJ2-1; 12 bases are a match to TRBD2. CDR3 coding DNA: TGTGCCAGCAGCTGGAGGACTAGCGGGACCTACAATGAGCAGTTCTTC. It encodes CASSWRTSGTYNEQFF. The variable domain in full, completed from reference TRBV13 and TRBJ2-1, reads AAGVIQSPRHLIKEKRETATLKCYPIPRHDTVYWYQQGPGQDPQFLISFYEKMQSDKGSIPDRFSAQQFSDYHSELNMSSLELGDSALYFCASSWRTSGTYNEQFFGPGTRLTVL.